These T cell receptor beta chains were read from a single sample in a study of early T cells in non-severe SARS-CoV-2 infection. MiXCR, run by TCRdb on the 5' RACE reads, gives a single entry per CDR3 protein. Of about 40,000 distinct CDR3 sequences in the sample, 4.7% were seen once. Specimen: whole blood. These receptors originate from an adult who was a healthcare worker with PCR-confirmed SARS-CoV-2 infection or an uninfected control (not recorded which). The CDR3 runs from the conserved cysteine through the conserved F or W. The D gene is left open where the match is weak. Size tells how often a clone was seen (once, few, many) or the class of an expanded clone, and some rows leave it out.

d_call j_call v_call clone_size cdr3_aa cdr3_nt
. TRBJ1-2 TRBV20-1 many CSARDNQANYGYTF TGCAGTGCTAGAGATAACCAAGCTAACTATGGCTACACCTTC
TRBD1 TRBJ1-4 TRBV10-3 few CAIKDRQNEKLFF TGTGCCATAAAGGACAGGCAAAATGAAAAACTGTTTTTT
. TRBJ2-1 TRBV5-1 many CASSLGTVTNNEQFF TGCGCCAGCAGCTTGGGGACAGTGACCAACAATGAGCAGTTCTTC
TRBD1 TRBJ2-7 TRBV7-6 medium-sized CASSSIRDRGFEQYF TGTGCCAGCAGCTCCATTCGGGACAGGGGTTTTGAGCAGTACTTC
. TRBJ1-2 TRBV10-3 many CAISESRTDPNYGYTF TGTGCCATCAGTGAGTCGCGGACAGATCCTAACTATGGCTACACCTTC
. TRBJ2-3 TRBV6-6 . CASSYTYPTETSTDTQYF TGTGCCAGCAGTTACACCTATCCGACTGAGACTAGCACAGATACGCAGTATTTT
. TRBJ2-7 TRBV7-2 many CASRGAGTVSYEQYF TGTGCCAGCAGGGGAGCCGGGACGGTTTCCTACGAGCAGTACTTC
TRBD1 TRBJ2-5 TRBV5-1 many CASSLGDRGAETQYF TGCGCCAGCAGCTTGGGGGACAGGGGAGCGGAGACCCAGTACTTC
TRBD1 TRBJ1-5 TRBV19 many CASSNKPQGANQPQHF TGTGCCAGTAGCAATAAACCTCAGGGGGCGAATCAGCCCCAGCATTTT
TRBD2 TRBJ2-3 TRBV12-3/TRBV12-4 many CASSLYSGGTDTQYF TGTGCCAGCAGTTTGTATTCGGGAGGGACAGATACGCAGTATTTT
TRBD2 TRBJ2-3 TRBV11-2 many CASSLGAGGSTDTQYF TGTGCCAGCAGCTTAGGAGCGGGGGGAAGCACAGATACGCAGTATTTT
. TRBJ2-1 TRBV19 many CASSDGTPGDEQFF TGTGCCAGTAGTGACGGGACCCCGGGCGATGAGCAGTTCTTC
TRBD2 TRBJ2-1 TRBV28 many CASSEYGGSLHNEQFF TGTGCCAGCAGCGAATACGGCGGGAGCCTCCACAATGAGCAGTTCTTC
TRBD2 TRBJ2-1 TRBV5-6 many CASSALAASYNEQFF TGTGCCAGCAGCGCCCTAGCGGCCTCCTACAATGAGCAGTTCTTC
. TRBJ1-1 TRBV14 many CASSQDQSRPNTEAFF TGTGCCAGCAGCCAAGATCAATCACGGCCGAACACTGAAGCTTTCTTT
. TRBJ2-7 TRBV5-4 many CASSLAGESSYEQYF TGTGCCAGCAGCTTAGCCGGAGAAAGCTCCTACGAGCAGTACTTC
. TRBJ1-6 TRBV25-1 many CASSHIRHSPLHF TGTGCCAGCAGCCACATTCGGCATTCACCCCTCCACTTT
TRBD2 TRBJ2-7 TRBV28 . CASSLSSGAYEQYF TGTGCCAGCAGTTTATCCAGCGGGGCATACGAGCAGTACTTC
TRBD1 TRBJ2-2 TRBV7-9 few CASSLDRVTGELFF TGTGCCAGCAGCTTGGACAGGGTCACCGGGGAGCTGTTTTTT
TRBD2 TRBJ2-2 TRBV20-1 few CSARALLADTGELFF TGCAGTGCTAGAGCCTTACTAGCGGACACCGGGGAGCTGTTTTTT
. TRBJ1-4 TRBV5-1 . CASSFSGAVTNEKLFF TGCGCCAGCAGCTTCTCAGGGGCAGTAACTAATGAAAAACTGTTTTTT
. TRBJ1-2 TRBV11-2 few CASSPDGSRYGYTF TGTGCCAGCAGCCCCGACGGGAGTCGCTATGGCTACACCTTC
. TRBJ1-2 TRBV28 few CASSTSARQGYTF TGTGCCAGCAGCACATCCGCCCGACAGGGCTACACCTTC
. TRBJ1-3 TRBV30 . CAWTGGPGNTIYF TGTGCCTGGACTGGAGGGCCTGGAAACACCATATATTTT
. TRBJ1-2 TRBV6-1 few CASSESRGYTF TGTGCCAGCAGTGAAAGTCGTGGCTACACCTTC
. TRBJ2-3 TRBV4-3 many CASSQDWAGADTQYF TGCGCCAGCAGCCAAGATTGGGCAGGGGCAGATACGCAGTATTTT
TRBD1 TRBJ2-3 TRBV12-3/TRBV12-4 many CASSREGQGADTQYF TGTGCCAGCAGTCGGGAAGGACAGGGGGCAGATACGCAGTATTTT
TRBD2 TRBJ2-3 TRBV19 many CASSIRLAGTDTQYF TGTGCCAGTAGTATCAGACTAGCGGGCACAGATACGCAGTATTTT
. TRBJ2-3 TRBV20-1 . CSARTRGPPGLRTDTQYF TGCAGTGCTAGGACCAGGGGACCACCGGGACTAAGGACAGATACGCAGTATTTT
. TRBJ1-5 TRBV18 . CASSLERGNQPQHF TGTGCCAGCTCACTGGAAAGAGGCAATCAGCCCCAGCATTTT
TRBD1 TRBJ2-7 TRBV5-4 many CASSLQGAMYEQYF TGTGCCAGCAGCTTGCAGGGGGCGATGTACGAGCAGTACTTC
TRBD1 TRBJ1-5 TRBV6-5 many CASRQGNSNQPQHF TGTGCCAGCAGACAGGGGAATAGCAATCAGCCCCAGCATTTT
. TRBJ2-1 TRBV2 many CASSPKNEQFF TGTGCCAGCAGTCCTAAGAATGAGCAGTTCTTC
. TRBJ2-3 TRBV28 few CASSLSPGQNTDTQYF TGTGCCAGCAGTTTATCCCCGGGACAAAACACAGATACGCAGTATTTT
TRBD2 TRBJ2-1 TRBV20-1 many CSAPKGLAGVSGEQFF TGCAGTGCTCCGAAAGGCCTAGCGGGAGTGTCCGGTGAGCAGTTCTTC